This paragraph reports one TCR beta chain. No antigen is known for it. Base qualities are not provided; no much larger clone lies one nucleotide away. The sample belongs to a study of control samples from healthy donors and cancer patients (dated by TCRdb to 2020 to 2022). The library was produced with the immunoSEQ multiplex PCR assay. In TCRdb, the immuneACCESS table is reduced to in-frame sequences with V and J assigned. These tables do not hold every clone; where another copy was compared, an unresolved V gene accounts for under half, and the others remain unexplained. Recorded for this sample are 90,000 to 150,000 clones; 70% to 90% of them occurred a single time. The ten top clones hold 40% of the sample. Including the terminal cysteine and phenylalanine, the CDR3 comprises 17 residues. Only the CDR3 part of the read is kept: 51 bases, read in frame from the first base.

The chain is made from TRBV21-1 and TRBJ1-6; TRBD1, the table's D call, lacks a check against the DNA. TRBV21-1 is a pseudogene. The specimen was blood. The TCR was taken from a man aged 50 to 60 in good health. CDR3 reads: CASSNQTGVSGNSPLHF. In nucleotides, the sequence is TGTGCCAGCAGCAACCAAACAGGGGTGTCGGGTAATTCACCCCTCCACTTT.